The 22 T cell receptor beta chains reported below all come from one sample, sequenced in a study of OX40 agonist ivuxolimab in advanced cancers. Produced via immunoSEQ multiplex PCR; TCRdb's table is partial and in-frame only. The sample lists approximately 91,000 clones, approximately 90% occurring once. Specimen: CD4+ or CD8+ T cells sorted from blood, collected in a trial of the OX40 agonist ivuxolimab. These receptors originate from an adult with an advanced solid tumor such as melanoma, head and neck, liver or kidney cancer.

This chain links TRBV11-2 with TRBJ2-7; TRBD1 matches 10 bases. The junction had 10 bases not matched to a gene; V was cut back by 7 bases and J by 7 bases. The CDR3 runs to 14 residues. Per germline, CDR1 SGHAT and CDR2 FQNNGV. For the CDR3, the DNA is TGTGCCAGCACCCCGACAGGGGGCTCCCGGGAGCAGTACTTC. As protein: CASTPTGGSREQYF.

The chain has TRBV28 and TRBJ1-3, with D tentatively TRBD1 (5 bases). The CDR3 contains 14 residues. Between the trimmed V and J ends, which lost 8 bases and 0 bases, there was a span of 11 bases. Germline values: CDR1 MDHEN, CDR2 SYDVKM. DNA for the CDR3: TGTGCCAGCGGGCAACAGGACTCTGGAAACACCATATATTTT. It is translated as CASGQQDSGNTIYF.

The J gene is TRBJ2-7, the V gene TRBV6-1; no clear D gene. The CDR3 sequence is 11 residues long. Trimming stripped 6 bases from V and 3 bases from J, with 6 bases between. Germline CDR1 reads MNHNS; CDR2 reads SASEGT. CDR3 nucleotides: TGTGCCAGCAGGGATGTCTACGAGCAGTACTTC. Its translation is CASRDVYEQYF.

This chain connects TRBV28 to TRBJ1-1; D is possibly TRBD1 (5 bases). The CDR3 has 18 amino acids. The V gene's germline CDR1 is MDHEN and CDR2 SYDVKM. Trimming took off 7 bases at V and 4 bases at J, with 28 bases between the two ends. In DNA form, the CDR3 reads TGTGCCAGCATTGAATCAGGGCAATGGGATGGGGCGGCCACTGAAGCTTTCTTT. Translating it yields CASIESGQWDGAATEAFF.

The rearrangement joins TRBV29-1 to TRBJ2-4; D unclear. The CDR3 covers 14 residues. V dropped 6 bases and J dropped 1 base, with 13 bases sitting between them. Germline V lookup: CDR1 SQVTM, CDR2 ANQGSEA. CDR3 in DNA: TGCAGCGTGTCGCCCCAGACGGCCAAAAACATTCAGTACTTC. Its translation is CSVSPQTAKNIQYF.

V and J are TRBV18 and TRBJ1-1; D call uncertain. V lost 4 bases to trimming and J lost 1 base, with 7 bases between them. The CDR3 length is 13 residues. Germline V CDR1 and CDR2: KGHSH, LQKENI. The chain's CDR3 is CASSQGGNTEAFF. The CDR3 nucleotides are TGTGCCAGCTCACAGGGAGGGAACACTGAAGCTTTCTTT.

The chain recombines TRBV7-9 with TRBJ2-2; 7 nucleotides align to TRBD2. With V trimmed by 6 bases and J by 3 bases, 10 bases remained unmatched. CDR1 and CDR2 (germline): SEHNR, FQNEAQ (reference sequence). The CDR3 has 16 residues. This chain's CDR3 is CASRARLAGDTGELFF. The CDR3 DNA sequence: TGTGCCAGCAGGGCTCGGCTGGCGGGGGACACCGGGGAGCTGTTTTTT.

The DNA for the CDR3 is TGTGCCAGCGTTAAGGACAGCAATGGCGGGGAGCTGTTTTTT. This encodes CASVKDSNGGELFF. The rearrangement links TRBV18 to TRBJ2-2, with TRBD1 as a possible D gene (6 bases). Germline V gene data show CDR1 as KGHSH and CDR2 as LQKENI. This CDR3 contains 14 residues. With 8 bases removed from V and 7 bases from J, the gap between germline ends came to 17 bases.

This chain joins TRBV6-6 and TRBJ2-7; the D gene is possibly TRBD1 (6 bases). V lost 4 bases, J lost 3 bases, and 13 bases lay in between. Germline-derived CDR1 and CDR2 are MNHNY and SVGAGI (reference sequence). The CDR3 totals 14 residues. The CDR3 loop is CASSSRQVLYEQYF. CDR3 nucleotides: TGTGCCAGCAGTTCAAGACAGGTACTCTACGAGCAGTACTTC.

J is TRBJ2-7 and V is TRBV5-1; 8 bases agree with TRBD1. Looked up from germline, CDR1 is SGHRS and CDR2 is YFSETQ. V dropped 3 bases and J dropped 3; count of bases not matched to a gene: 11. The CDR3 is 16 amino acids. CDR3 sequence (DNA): TGCGCCAGCAGCTCTGGACCGGGACAGGCAATCTACGAGCAGTACTTC. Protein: CASSSGPGQAIYEQYF.

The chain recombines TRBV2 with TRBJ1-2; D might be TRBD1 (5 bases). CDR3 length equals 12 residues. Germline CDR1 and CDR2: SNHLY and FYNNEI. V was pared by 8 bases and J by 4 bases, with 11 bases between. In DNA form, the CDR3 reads TGTGCCAGCGGGACGGAGCCCTATGGCTACACCTTC. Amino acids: CASGTEPYGYTF.

The CDR3 coding sequence is TGTGCCAGCAGCCAAGATAGGGTAGCCAAAAACATTCAGTACTTC. Translating it yields CASSQDRVAKNIQYF. The chain joins TRBV4-2 to TRBJ2-4, with D hard to call. Germline lookup yields CDR1 LGHNA and CDR2 YNFKEQ. V lost 0 bases, J lost 0 bases, and 6 bases lay in between. The CDR3 totals 15 residues.

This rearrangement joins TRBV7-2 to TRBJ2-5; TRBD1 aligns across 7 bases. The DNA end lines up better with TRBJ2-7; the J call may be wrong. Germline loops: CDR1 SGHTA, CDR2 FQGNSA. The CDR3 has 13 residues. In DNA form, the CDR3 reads TGTGCCAGCAGCTGGGACAGCTCCTACGAGCAGTACTTC. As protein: CASSWDSSYEQYF.

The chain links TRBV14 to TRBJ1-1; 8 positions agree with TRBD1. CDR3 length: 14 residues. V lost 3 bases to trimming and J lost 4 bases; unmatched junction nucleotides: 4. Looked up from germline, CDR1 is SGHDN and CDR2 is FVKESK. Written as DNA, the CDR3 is TGTGCCAGCAGCCACACAGGGGGTCCCACTGAAGCTTTCTTT. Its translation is CASSHTGGPTEAFF.

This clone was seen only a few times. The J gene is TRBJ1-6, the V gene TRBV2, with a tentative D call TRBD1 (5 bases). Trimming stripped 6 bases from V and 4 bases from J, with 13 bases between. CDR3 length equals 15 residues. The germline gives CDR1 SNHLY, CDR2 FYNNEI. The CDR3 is CASSPAGTYNSPLHF. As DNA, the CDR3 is TGTGCCAGCAGCCCTGCGGGGACTTATAATTCACCCCTCCACTTT.

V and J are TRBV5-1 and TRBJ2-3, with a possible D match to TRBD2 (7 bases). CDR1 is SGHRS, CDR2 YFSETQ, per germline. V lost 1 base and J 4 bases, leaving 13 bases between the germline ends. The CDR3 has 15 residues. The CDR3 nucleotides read TGCGCCAGCAGCTTGATTTCGGGGGGCCCAGATACGCAGTATTTT. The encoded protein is CASSLISGGPDTQYF.

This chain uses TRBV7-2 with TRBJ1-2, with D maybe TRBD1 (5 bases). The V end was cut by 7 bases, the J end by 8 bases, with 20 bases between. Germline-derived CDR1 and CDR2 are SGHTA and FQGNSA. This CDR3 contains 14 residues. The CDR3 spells CASTWGVGDFGYTF. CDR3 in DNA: TGTGCCAGCACCTGGGGGGTGGGGGACTTCGGCTACACCTTC.

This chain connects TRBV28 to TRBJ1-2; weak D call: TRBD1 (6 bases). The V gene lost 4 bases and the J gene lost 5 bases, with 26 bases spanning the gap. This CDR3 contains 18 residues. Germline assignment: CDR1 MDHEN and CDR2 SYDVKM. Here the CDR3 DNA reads TGTGCCAGCAGTTCCTTATTCCCAACCGGGACAAGCGGATATGGCTACACCTTC. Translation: CASSSLFPTGTSGYGYTF.

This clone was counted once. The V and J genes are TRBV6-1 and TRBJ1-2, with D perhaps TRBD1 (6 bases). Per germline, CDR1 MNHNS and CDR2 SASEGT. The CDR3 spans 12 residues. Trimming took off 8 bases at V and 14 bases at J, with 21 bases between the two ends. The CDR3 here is CASGNYRDEGTF. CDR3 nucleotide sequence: TGTGCCAGCGGAAACTACAGGGATGAAGGAACCTTC.

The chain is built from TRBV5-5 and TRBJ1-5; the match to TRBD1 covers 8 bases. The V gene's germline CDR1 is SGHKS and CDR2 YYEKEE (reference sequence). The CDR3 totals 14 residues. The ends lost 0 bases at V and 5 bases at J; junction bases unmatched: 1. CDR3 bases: TGTGCCAGCAGCTTGGCAGGGGGCGATCAGCCCCAGCATTTT. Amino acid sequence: CASSLAGGDQPQHF.

This CDR3 reads CSADPRGGRQYF. The CDR3 DNA sequence: TGCAGCGCTGACCCGAGGGGGGGCAGGCAGTATTTT. The J gene is TRBJ2-3, the V gene TRBV29-1; D perhaps matches TRBD2 (7 bases). Germline lookup yields CDR1 SQVTM and CDR2 ANQGSEA. This CDR3 region has 12 residues. V was clipped by 7 bases and J by 11 bases, with 19 bases between them.

CDR3 DNA: TGTGCCAGCAGCGTAAATCCGGGACAGGGGTATCAGTACTTC. Its translation: CASSVNPGQGYQYF. The chain has TRBV9 and TRBJ2-7, with 10 bases that match TRBD1. Germline-derived CDR1 and CDR2 are SGDLS and YYNGEE. The J segment lost 10 bases and the V segment lost 1 base, leaving 8 bases of the junction unmatched. CDR3 length: 14 amino acids.